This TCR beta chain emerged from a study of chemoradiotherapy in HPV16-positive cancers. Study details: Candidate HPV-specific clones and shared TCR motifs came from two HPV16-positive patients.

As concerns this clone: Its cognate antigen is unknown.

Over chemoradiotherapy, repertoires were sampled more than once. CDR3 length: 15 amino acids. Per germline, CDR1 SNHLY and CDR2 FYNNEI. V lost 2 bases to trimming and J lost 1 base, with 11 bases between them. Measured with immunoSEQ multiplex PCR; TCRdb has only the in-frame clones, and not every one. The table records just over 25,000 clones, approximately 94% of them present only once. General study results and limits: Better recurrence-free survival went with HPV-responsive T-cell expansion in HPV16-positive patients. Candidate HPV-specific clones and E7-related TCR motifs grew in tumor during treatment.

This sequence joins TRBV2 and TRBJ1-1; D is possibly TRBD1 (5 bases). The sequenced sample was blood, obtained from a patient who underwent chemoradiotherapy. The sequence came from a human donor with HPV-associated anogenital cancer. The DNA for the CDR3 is TGTGCCAGCAGTGAATTTCCCACAGGGAACACTGAAGCTTTCTTT. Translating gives CASSEFPTGNTEAFF.